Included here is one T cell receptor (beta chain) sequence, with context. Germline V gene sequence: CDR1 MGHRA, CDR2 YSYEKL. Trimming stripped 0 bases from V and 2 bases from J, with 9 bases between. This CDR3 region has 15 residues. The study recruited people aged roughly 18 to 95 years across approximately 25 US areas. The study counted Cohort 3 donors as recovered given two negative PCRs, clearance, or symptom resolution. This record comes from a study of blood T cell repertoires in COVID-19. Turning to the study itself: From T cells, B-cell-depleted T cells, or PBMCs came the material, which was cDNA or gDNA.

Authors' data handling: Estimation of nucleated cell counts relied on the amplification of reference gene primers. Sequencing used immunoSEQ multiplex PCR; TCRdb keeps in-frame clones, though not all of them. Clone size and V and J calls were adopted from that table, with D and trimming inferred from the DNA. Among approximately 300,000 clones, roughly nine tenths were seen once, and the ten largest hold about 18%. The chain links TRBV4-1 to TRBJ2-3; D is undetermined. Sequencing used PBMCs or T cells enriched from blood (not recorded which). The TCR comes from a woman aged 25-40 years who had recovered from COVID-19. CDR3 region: CASSQEGRSTDTQYF. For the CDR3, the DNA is TGCGCCAGCAGCCAAGAGGGCCGTTCCACAGATACGCAGTATTTT.